A single sample gave rise to the 25 T cell receptor beta chains below, sequenced in a study of identical twins. TCRdb fed the 5' RACE reads into MiXCR, producing one record per CDR3 protein. Of 250,000 to 300,000 distinct CDR3 sequences listed, roughly 9.7% are singletons. These records were also assigned to another study, of yellow fever vaccine responses in identical twins.

Sequenced material: CD8+ T cells sorted from blood. These receptors came from a young woman in good health.

This clonotype was counted a few times. The chain employs TRBV20-1 and TRBJ2-3; 9 nucleotides align to TRBD2. V dropped 2 bases and J dropped 0; count of bases not matched to a gene: 6. Per the germline V gene, CDR1 is DFQATT and CDR2 is SNEGSKA (reference sequence). The CDR3 extends over 16 amino acids. In DNA form, the CDR3 reads TGCAGTGCTAGACCACGGACTAGCGTTAGCACAGATACGCAGTATTTT. Translation gives CSARPRTSVSTDTQYF.

V usage is TRBV20-1 and J usage is TRBJ1-6; possibly TRBD1 for D (5 bases). The CDR3 totals 13 residues. Germline CDR1 DFQATT, CDR2 SNEGSKA (reference sequence). The ends were cut back, 4 bases at V and 10 bases at J, with 14 bases in the middle. CDR3 protein: CSANRDLDSPLHF. The CDR3 region has the DNA TGCAGTGCTAACCGGGACCTGGACTCACCCCTCCACTTT.

The gene calls are TRBV3-1 and TRBJ2-7, with 11 bases fitting TRBD2. Germline V gene lookup returns CDR1 LGHDT and CDR2 YNNKEL (reference sequence). The CDR3 totals 16 residues. With V trimmed by 4 bases and J by 2 bases, 7 bases remained unmatched. The CDR3 DNA reads TGTGCCAGCAGCCCCCAGAGACTAGCGGGGACCTACGAGCAGTACTTC. This codes for CASSPQRLAGTYEQYF.

In this sample, this clonotype turned up a few times. V usage is TRBV5-5 and J usage is TRBJ2-7; maybe TRBD1 (6 bases). CDR1 and CDR2 (germline): SGHKS, YYEKEE (reference sequence). The CDR3 has 14 amino acids. V dropped 6 bases and J dropped 4 bases, with 17 bases sitting between them. CDR3 DNA sequence: TGTGCCAGCAATCCCGGGACAAGACGATACGAGCAGTACTTC. Translation gives CASNPGTRRYEQYF.

CDR3: CSVEDRGQPYEQYF. The CDR3 nucleotides are TGCAGCGTTGAAGACCGTGGACAGCCCTACGAGCAGTACTTC. The chain recombines TRBV29-1 with TRBJ2-7; perhaps TRBD1 as D (6 bases). Germline lookup yields CDR1 SQVTM and CDR2 ANQGSEA. V gave up 0 bases and J gave up 2 bases, with 11 bases separating them. The CDR3 totals 14 residues.

The V gene is TRBV30, the J gene TRBJ1-2; 8 nucleotides agree with TRBD1. The CDR3 loop spans 15 amino acids. Looked up from germline, CDR1 is GTSNPN and CDR2 is SVGIG (reference sequence). The J segment lost 4 bases and the V segment lost 1 base, leaving 8 bases of the junction unmatched. The CDR3 nucleotides read TGTGCCTGGAGTGGCCCGACAGGGGAGAGCTATGGCTACACCTTC. Residues: CAWSGPTGESYGYTF.

This clonotype occurred a few times. The chain recombines TRBV6-1 with TRBJ2-2; TRBD1 aligns across 10 bases. CDR1 MNHNS and CDR2 SASEGT come from the germline V gene. J gave up 3 bases and V 4 bases, and 8 bases lay outside the gene matches. This CDR3 comprises 17 residues. CDR3 nucleotides: TGTGCCAGCAGTGGATTTAGGACAGGGGGTTACACCGGGGAGCTGTTTTTT. Its translation is CASSGFRTGGYTGELFF.

This clonotype was found a few times. The chain combines TRBV6-1 with TRBJ2-7, with 9 positions matching TRBD1. The CDR3 sequence is 15 residues long. The germline CDR1 and CDR2 sequences are MNHNS and SASEGT. Trimming cost V 0 bases and J 9 bases; bases outside gene matches: 9. CDR3 sequence (DNA): TGTGCCAGCAGTGAAGCCGGGACAGGGAGCTTTGCGCAGTACTTC. Its translation: CASSEAGTGSFAQYF.

This clonotype occurred a few times. The CDR3 here is CASSLKGPSYEQYF. The CDR3 nucleotides are TGTGCCAGCAGCTTAAAGGGGCCATCCTACGAGCAGTACTTC. This chain connects TRBV5-5 to TRBJ2-7, with D perhaps matching TRBD1 (5 bases). CDR3 length equals 14 residues. V lost 2 bases to trimming and J lost 1 base, with 10 bases between them. From germline, CDR1 is SGHKS and CDR2 YYEKEE (reference sequence).

This chain links TRBV29-1 with TRBJ2-7; D ambiguous. Between the trimmed V and J ends, which lost 7 bases and 3 bases, there was a span of 19 bases. This CDR3 contains 14 residues. The germline gives CDR1 SQVTM, CDR2 ANQGSEA. The CDR3 region has the DNA TGCAGCGCATCGAATGGGATGGGGATCTACGAGCAGTACTTC. It yields the protein CSASNGMGIYEQYF.

In its sample, this clonotype was seen a few times. V usage is TRBV4-1 and J usage is TRBJ2-1; tentative D call: TRBD2 (5 bases). Trimming took off 1 base at V and 7 bases at J, with 11 bases between the two ends. The germline gives CDR1 MGHRA, CDR2 YSYEKL. CDR3 length equals 14 residues. The CDR3 region has the DNA TGCGCCAGCAGCCAAGGGGAGTTGGGGAATGAGCAGTTCTTC. It translates to CASSQGELGNEQFF.

This clonotype appeared a few times. The gene calls are TRBV6-5 and TRBJ2-1; D gene uncertain. Trimming shortened V by 6 bases and J by 6 bases, and 9 bases separated the two germline ends. From germline, CDR1 is MNHEY and CDR2 SVGAGI. The CDR3 is 12 residues long. As DNA, the CDR3 is TGTGCCAGCAGCCTTCCCACCAATGAGCAGTTCTTC. Its protein product is CASSLPTNEQFF.

This clonotype was counted between two and nine times. J is TRBJ2-1 and V is TRBV7-2; 7 bases are shared with TRBD1. Unmatched junction bases numbered 9, after V lost 7 bases and J lost 0 bases. Germline CDR1 is SGHTA and CDR2 is FQGNSA. CDR3 length equals 16 residues. The CDR3 region is CASTQRWTGSYNEQFF. The DNA of the CDR3 is TGTGCCAGCACCCAGAGGTGGACAGGCTCCTACAATGAGCAGTTCTTC.

This clonotype was picked up many times. V and J are TRBV7-2 and TRBJ2-5; the D is unclear. The CDR3 runs to 17 residues. CDR1 SGHTA and CDR2 FQGNSA come from the germline V gene. Trimming pared 5 bases from V and 4 bases from J, leaving 23 bases between. The CDR3 DNA sequence: TGTGCCAGCAGCGCACCCACGGACGGCATTATGGGAGAGACCCAGTACTTC. Amino acid sequence: CASSAPTDGIMGETQYF.

This clonotype appeared many times. The rearrangement uses TRBV12-3 or TRBV12-4 and TRBJ2-5; D is unclear. This CDR3 contains 15 residues. V was cut by 1 base and J by 0 bases, with 9 bases left in between. The CDR3 loop is CASSLGPPYQETQYF. DNA for the CDR3: TGTGCCAGCAGTTTAGGTCCCCCGTACCAAGAGACCCAGTACTTC.

The chain couples TRBV5-6 to TRBJ2-1; 7 positions match TRBD2. The CDR3 has 15 residues. Germline CDR1 reads SGHDT; CDR2 reads YYEEEE. V trimming: 3 bases; J trimming: 7 bases; junction bases outside the gene matches: 10. The CDR3 nucleotides are TGTGCCAGCAGCTCTGCGGGACTATTTTTTAATGAGCAGTTCTTC. It codes for CASSSAGLFFNEQFF.

This clonotype was recorded a few times. The chain combines TRBV7-9 with TRBJ2-5, with D possibly TRBD1 on 6 matching bases. The V and J ends lost 4 bases and 1 base respectively, with 10 bases between them. This CDR3 is built from 14 residues. CDR1 SEHNR and CDR2 FQNEAQ come from the germline V gene (reference sequence). This CDR3 is CASSSLGGQETQYF. DNA of the CDR3: TGTGCCAGCAGCTCCCTAGGGGGCCAAGAGACCCAGTACTTC.

Only a few counts were recorded for this clonotype. This chain uses TRBV4-1 with TRBJ2-1, with a possible D match to TRBD2 (6 bases). V was trimmed by 4 bases and J by 5 bases, leaving 21 bases between them. CDR3 length: 17 residues. CDR1 and CDR2 from the germline V gene are MGHRA and YSYEKL. The CDR3 is CASSLLTGTSTNNEQFF. The CDR3 bases are TGCGCCAGCAGCCTCCTGACCGGGACTTCCACTAACAATGAGCAGTTCTTC.

There are a few counts of this clonotype. The rearrangement uses TRBV24-1 and TRBJ2-1; the D is unclear. Germline CDR1 and CDR2: KGHDR and SFDVKD. Deletions cut 0 bases from V and 0 bases from J, with 8 bases between. CDR3 length: 16 residues. CDR3 sequence (DNA): TGTGCCACCAGTGATTTGCTAGGAGACTCCTACAATGAGCAGTTCTTC. Protein: CATSDLLGDSYNEQFF.

The chain joins TRBV25-1 to TRBJ1-1; possible D gene TRBD1, 6 bases. The CDR3 sequence is 15 residues long. V was pared by 2 bases and J by 7 bases, with 17 bases between. Germline CDR1 reads MGHDK; CDR2 reads SYGVNS. As DNA, the CDR3 is TGTGCCAGCAGTGAACCCATGGGGGGGCGTAATGAAGCTTTCTTT. It specifies CASSEPMGGRNEAFF.

This rearrangement joins TRBV27 to TRBJ2-3; D could derive from TRBD1 or TRBD2 (6 bases each). CDR3 size: 16 residues. Trimming took off 5 bases at V and 2 bases at J, with 17 bases between the two ends. Looked up from germline, CDR1 is MNHEY and CDR2 is SMNVEV (reference sequence). In DNA form, the CDR3 reads TGTGCCAGCAGTCTTACAGGGAGGAGGACCACAGATACGCAGTATTTT. This gives the protein CASSLTGRRTTDTQYF.

There are many counts of this clonotype. The chain joins TRBV27 to TRBJ2-2, with D unclear. V was shortened by 0 bases and J by 8 bases, with 25 bases between the two germline ends. Germline V lookup: CDR1 MNHEY, CDR2 SMNVEV (reference sequence). This CDR3 contains 19 residues. CDR3 sequence reads: CASSLSQPPVVAAPGELFF. DNA for the CDR3: TGTGCCAGCAGTTTATCGCAGCCGCCTGTGGTAGCTGCTCCAGGGGAGCTGTTTTTT.

The rearrangement joins TRBV5-1 to TRBJ2-7; D ambiguous. V was trimmed by 3 bases and J by 4 bases, leaving 26 bases between them. Germline lookup yields CDR1 SGHRS and CDR2 YFSETQ. The CDR3 runs 18 residues. The CDR3 DNA reads as TGCGCCAGCAGCTCCACGGTGACTGAGTCCGAGCTCCCTTACGAGCAGTACTTC. This translates into CASSSTVTESELPYEQYF.

In its sample, this clonotype was seen many times. V and J are TRBV6-2 or TRBV6-3 and TRBJ2-5; perhaps TRBD2 as D (5 bases). The CDR3 is made up of 15 amino acids. V lost 6 bases and J 2 bases, leaving 16 bases between the germline ends. CDR1 and CDR2 (germline): MNHEY, SVGEGT. The CDR3 region is CASSQVMGVQETQYF. CDR3 nucleotides: TGTGCCAGCAGCCAGGTGATGGGAGTTCAAGAGACCCAGTACTTC.

In its sample, this clonotype was seen many times. CDR3 protein: CASSSAAENIQYF. CDR3 DNA sequence: TGTGCCAGCAGCTCCGCGGCGGAAAACATTCAGTACTTC. This chain links TRBV7-9 with TRBJ2-4; D remains ambiguous. Germline CDR1 is SEHNR and CDR2 is FQNEAQ (reference sequence). The length of the CDR3 is 13 residues. V lost 4 bases to trimming and J lost 5 bases, with 9 bases between them.